The 12 T cell receptor beta chains below all came from one sample that was sequenced in a study of T cells after yellow fever vaccination. Using its own MiXCR run on the 5' RACE reads, TCRdb lists one record per CDR3 protein. Counted here are 160,000 or so distinct CDR3 sequences, around 7.3% occurring once; the ten biggest clones make up more than 2.5%. The sample here was CD4+ T cells sorted from PBMCs, taken 5 to 6 days after the first yellow fever vaccination. All receptors derive from a young man who received the YFV17D yellow fever vaccine.

This clonotype was observed at least ten times. The chain links TRBV29-1 to TRBJ2-5, with TRBD2 identical over 10 bases. This CDR3 region has 16 residues. J lost 5 bases, V lost 6 bases, and 15 bases had no gene match. Germline loops: CDR1 SQVTM, CDR2 ANQGSEA. CDR3 loop: CSVAGIAGGTSETQYF. DNA of the CDR3: TGCAGCGTCGCTGGAATAGCGGGGGGCACTTCGGAGACCCAGTACTTC. Looking up the rest from reference TRBV29-1 and TRBJ2-5 gives the full variable domain: SAVISQKPSRDICQRGTSLTIQCQVDSQVTMMFWYRQQPGQSLTLIATANQGSEATYESGFVIDKFPISRPNLTFSTLTVSNMSPEDSSIYLCSVAGIAGGTSETQYFGPGTRLLVL.

This clonotype turned up a few times. The J gene is TRBJ2-5, the V gene TRBV4-3, with no clear D. The CDR3 runs 15 residues. V was shortened by 0 bases and J by 5 bases, with 13 bases between the two germline ends. CDR1 and CDR2 (germline): LGHNA, YSLEER. CDR3 nucleotide sequence: TGCGCCAGCAGCCAAGATAACAGCGTAAGGGAGACCCAGTACTTC. Amino acids: CASSQDNSVRETQYF.

The chain has TRBV20-1 and TRBJ2-1, with TRBD1 matching 7 bases. CDR1 and CDR2 from the germline V gene are DFQATT and SNEGSKA (reference sequence). CDR3 size: 12 residues. V dropped 5 bases and J dropped 12; count of bases not matched to a gene: 10. CDR3 in DNA: TGCAGTGCTTCCCCATCAAGGACAGGGCAGTTCTTC. Amino acids: CSASPSRTGQFF.

This clonotype was recorded many times. V usage is TRBV12-5 and J usage is TRBJ1-6; TRBD1 matches at 7 bases. This CDR3 comprises 14 residues. Germline assignment: CDR1 LGHNT and CDR2 FRNRAP. V lost 7 bases to trimming and J lost 5 bases; unmatched junction nucleotides: 5. The CDR3 sequence: CASARDSHNSPLHF. CDR3 coding DNA: TGTGCTAGTGCCAGGGACAGCCATAATTCACCCCTCCACTTT.

Many counts were recorded for this clonotype. The CDR3 reads CSARENTEAFF. The CDR3, as DNA: TGCAGTGCTAGGGAGAACACTGAAGCTTTCTTT. The chain combines TRBV20-1 with TRBJ1-1, with unresolved D. Trimming left V 3 bases short and J 1 base short, with 3 bases between. CDR3 length: 11 residues. CDR1 and CDR2 from the germline V gene are DFQATT and SNEGSKA (reference sequence).

This clonotype came up a few times. J is TRBJ1-4 and V is TRBV6-1; D is undetermined. V was pared by 2 bases and J by 8 bases, with 15 bases between. The CDR3 consists of 15 residues. The germline CDR1 and CDR2 sequences are MNHNS and SASEGT. This CDR3 reads CASSENPLSPEKLFF. CDR3 coding DNA: TGTGCCAGCAGTGAAAATCCCCTCAGCCCGGAAAAACTGTTTTTT.

The V call is TRBV28, the J call TRBJ2-3, with 11 bases fitting TRBD2. The V gene end was trimmed by 6 bases and the J gene end by 9 bases; junction bases not matched to a gene: 8. The CDR3 runs 14 residues. CDR1 and CDR2 from the germline V gene are MDHEN and SYDVKM. CDR3 sequence (DNA): TGTGCCAGCAGGCCCGGACTAGCGGGCAGCACGCAGTATTTT. Protein sequence: CASRPGLAGSTQYF.

The rearrangement uses TRBV25-1 and TRBJ2-2, with 7 positions matching TRBD2. V was pared by 3 bases and J by 7 bases, with 5 bases of the junction left unmatched. The CDR3 length is 14 residues. From germline, CDR1 is MGHDK and CDR2 SYGVNS. DNA of the CDR3: TGTGCCAGCAGTGATGGACTAGTCCGCGGGGAGCTGTTTTTT. Translated, it gives CASSDGLVRGELFF.

The V and J genes are TRBV20-1 and TRBJ2-7, with D possibly being TRBD1 (6 bases). The germline V and J ends were trimmed by 5 bases and 1 base, with 9 bases remaining between them. Germline-derived CDR1 and CDR2 are DFQATT and SNEGSKA (reference sequence). The CDR3 is made up of 12 amino acids. Written as DNA, the CDR3 is TGCAGTGCTCCGACAGGTTCCTACGAGCAGTACGTC. It specifies CSAPTGSYEQYV.

V and J are TRBV11-1 and TRBJ2-6; no reliable D call. The length of the CDR3 is 20 residues. From germline, CDR1 is SGHAT and CDR2 FQDESV (reference sequence). V lost 2 bases to trimming and J lost 0 bases, with 20 bases between them. In DNA form, the CDR3 reads TGTGCCAGCAGCTTACCCCGCTTAGCAGCCTTTTCCTCTGGGGCCAACGTCCTGACTTTC. Protein: CASSLPRLAAFSSGANVLTF.

This clonotype was seen repeatedly, ten times or more. The rearrangement uses TRBV6-5 and TRBJ2-7; 7 bases map to TRBD1. The ends lost 0 bases at V and 5 bases at J; junction bases unmatched: 13. The length of the CDR3 is 17 residues. Germline CDR1 MNHEY, CDR2 SVGAGI. The CDR3 DNA is TGTGCCAGCAGTTACTCGGGGCCCCAGGGGGTTTACCACGAGCAGTACTTC. The encoded protein is CASSYSGPQGVYHEQYF.

This sequence joins TRBV2 and TRBJ1-2; 7 nucleotides agree with TRBD1. J gave up 2 bases and V 7 bases, and 4 bases lay outside the gene matches. Germline V gene lookup returns CDR1 SNHLY and CDR2 FYNNEI. This CDR3 region has 13 residues. In DNA, the CDR3 is TGTGCCAGCAATCCACAGGGGAACTATGGCTACACCTTC. Protein: CASNPQGNYGYTF.